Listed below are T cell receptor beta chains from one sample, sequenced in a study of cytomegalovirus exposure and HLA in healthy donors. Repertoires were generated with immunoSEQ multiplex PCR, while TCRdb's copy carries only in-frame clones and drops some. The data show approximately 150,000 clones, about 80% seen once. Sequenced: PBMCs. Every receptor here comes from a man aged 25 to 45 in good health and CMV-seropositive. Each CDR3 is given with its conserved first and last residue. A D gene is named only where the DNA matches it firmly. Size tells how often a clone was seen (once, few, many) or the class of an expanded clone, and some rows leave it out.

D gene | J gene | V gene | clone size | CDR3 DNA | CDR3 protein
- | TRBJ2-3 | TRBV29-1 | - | TGCAGCGTCCGAGCGGGCAGGGTACCCGATACGCAGTATTTT | CSVRAGRVPDTQYF
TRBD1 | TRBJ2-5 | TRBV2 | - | TGTGCCAGCAGACCCGGGACAGGGTTGGAGACCCAGTACTTC | CASRPGTGLETQYF
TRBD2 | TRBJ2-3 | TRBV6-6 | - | TGTGCCAGCAGTTACTGGGGGGGTTCAGATACGCAGTATTTT | CASSYWGGSDTQYF
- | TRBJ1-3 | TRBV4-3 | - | TGCGCCAGCAGCCAATGGAAGGGCCCAAGGGGCTCTGGAAACACCATATATTTT | CASSQWKGPRGSGNTIYF
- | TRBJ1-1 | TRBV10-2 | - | TGCGCCAGCAGTGAGTCGGGGGGGCCTGGCACTGAAGCTTTCTTT | CASSESGGPGTEAFF
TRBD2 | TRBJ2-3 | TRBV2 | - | TGTGCCAGCACCATGACTAGCGGGGGGGCCGTGACGCAGTATTTT | CASTMTSGGAVTQYF
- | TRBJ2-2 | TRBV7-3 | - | TGTGCCAGCAGCTTAAGGGGGCCGAACACCGGGGAGCTGTTTTTT | CASSLRGPNTGELFF
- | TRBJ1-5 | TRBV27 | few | TGTGCCAGCAGTTTATCAGGGGCTGGAAATCAGCCCCAGCATTTT | CASSLSGAGNQPQHF
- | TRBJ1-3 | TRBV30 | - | TGTGCCTGGAGCCGGGAAGACGGCGGAAACACCATATATTTT | CAWSREDGGNTIYF
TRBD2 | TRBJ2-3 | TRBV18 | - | TGTGCCAGCTCAAGCGACATTCATAGCGGGGGGGCCTGGGATACGCAGTATTTT | CASSSDIHSGGAWDTQYF
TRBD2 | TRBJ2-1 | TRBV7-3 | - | TGTGCCAGCAGCTTACTAGCGGGGGGGTTGGATGAGCAGTTCTTC | CASSLLAGGLDEQFF
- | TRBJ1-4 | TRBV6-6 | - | TGTGCCAGCAGTTACTCTCCCAGGAGGGAAAAACTGTTTTTT | CASSYSPRREKLFF
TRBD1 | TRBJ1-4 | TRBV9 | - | TGTGCCAGCAGCGTAGCTACAGGGGTGAATGAAAAACTGTTTTTT | CASSVATGVNEKLFF
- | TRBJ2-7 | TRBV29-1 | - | TGCAGCGTTGGTACAGGGCTCTACGAGCAGTACTTC | CSVGTGLYEQYF
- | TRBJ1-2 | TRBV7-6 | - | TGTGCCAGCAGCTTAGGTTTTGGAGGGGCTGGCTACACCTTC | CASSLGFGGAGYTF
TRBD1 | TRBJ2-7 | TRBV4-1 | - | TGCGCCAGCAGCCACACGTTGACAGGGAACGAGCAGTACTTC | CASSHTLTGNEQYF
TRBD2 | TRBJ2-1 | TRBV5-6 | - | TGTGCCAGCAGCTTGGGGCGGGAGATCTACAATGAGCAGTTCTTC | CASSLGREIYNEQFF
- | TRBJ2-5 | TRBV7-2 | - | TGTGCCAGCAGCTTAAATAGCCAAGAGACCCAGTACTTC | CASSLNSQETQYF
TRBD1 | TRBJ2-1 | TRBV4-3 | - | TGCGCCAGCAGCCAACTCGACAGGGACAGGCAGTTCTTC | CASSQLDRDRQFF
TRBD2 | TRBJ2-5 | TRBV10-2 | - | TGCGCCAGCAGTGAAGCGGGGGGCCTCCAAGAGACCCAGTACTTC | CASSEAGGLQETQYF
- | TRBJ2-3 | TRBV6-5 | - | TGTGCCAGCTCTCGGGACTTCAGCACAGATACGCAGTATTTT | CASSRDFSTDTQYF
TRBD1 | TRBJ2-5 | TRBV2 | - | TGTGCCAGTGAAGTGGACAGGGTTGAGGGGACCCAGTACTTC | CASEVDRVEGTQYF
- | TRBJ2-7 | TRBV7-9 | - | TGTGCCAGCAGCCTACCCCGATTGACTAGCTCCTACGAGCAGTACTTC | CASSLPRLTSSYEQYF
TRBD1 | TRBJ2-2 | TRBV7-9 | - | TGTGCCAGCAGCCGACAGGGGGCATCACCCGGGGAGCTGTTTTTT | CASSRQGASPGELFF
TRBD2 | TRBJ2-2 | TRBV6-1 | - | TGTGCCAGCAGTGTTAGCGGGGGGGCGGGCACCGGGGAGCTGTTTTTT | CASSVSGGAGTGELFF
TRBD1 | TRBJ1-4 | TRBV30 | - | TGTGCCTGGAGTCTGCGACAGGGACGTGAAAAACTGTTTTTT | CAWSLRQGREKLFF